One sample yielded the 21 T cell receptor beta chains listed below, sequenced in a study of blood T cells in healthy people across ages. Sample-barcoded 5' priming and a J-beta primer mix drove a second PCR of roughly 7 to 11 cycles. TCRdb re-called the 5' RACE reads through MiXCR, storing one row per CDR3 protein. The sample lists 800,000 to 950,000 distinct CDR3 sequences; roughly 40% were seen once. The sample taken for sequencing was blood. These receptors were obtained from a young man in good health.

Only a few counts were recorded for this clonotype. The chain carries TRBV4-1 and TRBJ2-5; tentatively, D is TRBD1 or TRBD2 (5 bases each). The CDR3 sequence is 15 residues long. CDR1 and CDR2 from the germline V gene are MGHRA and YSYEKL. The ends were cut back, 0 bases at V and 5 bases at J, with 13 bases in the middle. CDR3 residues: CASSQEEVGRETQYF. DNA for the CDR3: TGCGCCAGCAGCCAAGAGGAGGTGGGGCGGGAGACCCAGTACTTC.

This clonotype was counted a few times. The chain uses TRBV23-1 and TRBJ2-4; unclear D gene. TRBV23-1 is an ORF for which the function is uncertain. This CDR3 comprises 17 residues. Trimming pared 0 bases from V and 0 bases from J, leaving 12 bases between. CDR3 nucleotide sequence: TGCGCCAGCAGTCAATCCGCCCCTCATCTAGCCAAAAACATTCAGTACTTC. Protein sequence: CASSQSAPHLAKNIQYF.

With respect to this clonotype: A read error may account for a junction end that differs from germline. The rearrangement links TRBV5-1 to TRBJ2-3; 7 bases line up with TRBD1. The CDR3 contains 16 residues. Germline V gene lookup returns CDR1 SGHRS and CDR2 YFSETQ. CDR3 protein: CASSSRQGVAYNEQYF. The CDR3 bases are TGCGCCAGCAGCTCCAGACAGGGAGTAGCCTACAATGAGCAGTATTTC.

V and J are TRBV20-1 and TRBJ2-7, with D uncertain. Germline CDR1 is DFQATT and CDR2 is SNEGSKA (reference sequence). The length of the CDR3 is 14 residues. Trimming removed 0 bases at V and 7 bases at J, with 16 bases between. For the CDR3, the DNA is TGCAGTGCTAGAGATCCTAACAACTACAATGAGCAGTACTTC. This translates into CSARDPNNYNEQYF.

The chain carries TRBV7-2 and TRBJ1-6; 7 positions agree with TRBD1. V lost 6 bases, J lost 16 bases, and 15 bases stayed unmatched. This CDR3 has 14 amino acids. Germline assignment: CDR1 SGHTA and CDR2 FQGNSA. The CDR3 DNA reads as TGTGCCAGCAGTCACAGACAGGGCCCCCGCTCTCTCCACTTT. Amino acid sequence: CASSHRQGPRSLHF.

This clonotype was found many times. The chain is built from TRBV25-1 and TRBJ1-2; tentative D call: TRBD1 (5 bases). CDR1 is MGHDK, CDR2 SYGVNS, per germline. Trimming took 2 bases from V and 7 from J, leaving 8 bases between them. This CDR3 has 12 amino acids. The chain's CDR3 is CASSEGGSGYTF. The CDR3 bases are TGTGCCAGCAGTGAAGGGGGATCTGGCTACACCTTC.

The genes are TRBV10-3 and TRBJ1-5; 8 nucleotides line up with TRBD1. Germline V CDR1 and CDR2: ENHRY, SYGVKD. J was trimmed by 6 bases and V by 6 bases; bases with no gene match: 10. There are 15 residues in the CDR3. The CDR3: CAIRPGQGEGQPQHF. In DNA form, the CDR3 reads TGTGCCATCAGACCTGGACAGGGAGAGGGTCAGCCCCAGCATTTT.

This clonotype has only a few counts. The V call is TRBV12-3 or TRBV12-4, the J call TRBJ1-2; 9 nucleotides match TRBD1. The J segment lost 8 bases and the V segment lost 4 bases, leaving 5 bases of the junction unmatched. The CDR3 totals 13 residues. CDR3 region: CASSSGQGLGYTF. The DNA of the CDR3 is TGTGCCAGCAGTTCGGGACAGGGTTTGGGCTACACCTTC.

The chain uses TRBV2 and TRBJ1-1; D unclear. Per germline, CDR1 SNHLY and CDR2 FYNNEI. V was trimmed by 6 bases and J by 7 bases, leaving 15 bases between them. CDR3 length: 13 residues. The CDR3, as DNA: TGTGCCAGCAGACTTTGGACCCGAGATGAAGCTTTCTTT. Its protein product is CASRLWTRDEAFF.

This clonotype was counted a single time. The chain joins TRBV6-1 to TRBJ2-3; tentatively, D is TRBD1 or TRBD2 (5 bases each). The CDR3 is made up of 12 amino acids. Germline V gene lookup returns CDR1 MNHNS and CDR2 SASEGT. Trimming pared 11 bases from V and 4 bases from J, leaving 13 bases between. CDR3 nucleotides: TGTGCCCACAGCAGGGACGCAGATACGCAGTATTTT. Translated: CAHSRDADTQYF.

The CDR3 DNA reads as TGTGCCAGCAGTTACCTAGGAACCGCAGATACGCAGTATTTT. Protein product: CASSYLGTADTQYF. The chain recombines TRBV6-2 or TRBV6-3 with TRBJ2-3; D uncertain. V was trimmed by 2 bases and J by 4 bases, leaving 10 bases between them. The CDR3 contains 14 residues. The germline V gene encodes CDR1 MNHEY and CDR2 SVGEGT.

Many counts were recorded for this clonotype. This chain joins TRBV5-1 and TRBJ2-3; unclear D gene. The CDR3 is made up of 14 amino acids. The germline V gene has CDR1 SGHRS and CDR2 YFSETQ. Trimming shortened V by 0 bases and J by 2 bases, and 7 bases separated the two germline ends. CDR3 sequence: CASSLAAATDTQYF. The CDR3 DNA is TGCGCCAGCAGCTTGGCGGCAGCCACAGATACGCAGTATTTT. The full variable domain, in which reference TRBV5-1 and TRBJ2-3 provide the parts outside the CDR3, is KAGVTQTPRYLIKTRGQQVTLSCSPISGHRSVSWYQQTPGQGLQFLFEYFSETQRNKGNFPGRFSGRQFSNSRSEMNVSTLELGDSALYLCASSLAAATDTQYFGPGTRLTVL.

A few counts support this clonotype. The chain carries TRBV7-9 and TRBJ1-2; D is uncertain. The germline V and J ends were trimmed by 5 bases and 4 bases, with 14 bases remaining between them. The CDR3 has 14 amino acids. Germline CDR1 reads SEHNR; CDR2 reads FQNEAQ (reference sequence). CDR3 coding DNA: TGTGCCAGCAGCCTTGGGGAGACCCCCTATGGCTACACCTTC. This encodes CASSLGETPYGYTF. The full variable domain, rest sourced from reference TRBV7-9 and TRBJ1-2, is DTGVSQNPRHKITKRGQNVTFRCDPISEHNRLYWYRQTLGQGPEFLTYFQNEAQLEKSRLLSDRFSAERPKGSFSTLEIQRTEQGDSAMYLCASSLGETPYGYTFGSGTRLTVV.

This chain connects TRBV12-3 or TRBV12-4 to TRBJ1-1, with 7 nucleotides matching TRBD1. V lost 4 bases and J lost 0; bases outside the gene matches: 5. This CDR3 has 15 residues. The CDR3 sequence: CASSYSGTVNTEAFF. As DNA, the CDR3 is TGTGCCAGCAGTTATTCCGGGACAGTGAACACTGAAGCTTTCTTT.

This sequence joins TRBV12-3 or TRBV12-4 and TRBJ1-5, with D possibly matching TRBD1 (5 bases). The V end was cut by 6 bases, the J end by 6 bases, with 18 bases between. This CDR3 region has 15 residues. The CDR3 sequence: CASRPSGGESQPQHF. CDR3 DNA: TGTGCCAGCAGGCCATCCGGGGGTGAAAGTCAGCCCCAGCATTTT.

Many counts were recorded for this clonotype. J is TRBJ2-3 and V is TRBV6-1; tentative D call: TRBD2 (7 bases). Germline CDR1 is MNHNS and CDR2 is SASEGT. The CDR3 contains 15 residues. Trimming shortened V by 3 bases and J by 5 bases, and 15 bases separated the two germline ends. The CDR3 sequence is CASSELRGAGDTQYF. The CDR3 DNA reads TGTGCCAGCAGTGAGCTACGGGGGGCAGGAGATACGCAGTATTTT.

This clonotype was counted at least ten times. This chain joins TRBV7-3 and TRBJ2-5; no firm D call. V was cut by 3 bases and J by 5 bases, with 10 bases left in between. Germline assignment: CDR1 SGHTA and CDR2 FQGTGA. CDR3 size: 13 residues. The DNA of the CDR3 is TGTGCCAGCAGCTTTAATGGAAGGGAGACCCAGTACTTC. It codes for CASSFNGRETQYF.

This clonotype was detected a few times. The genes are TRBV7-2 and TRBJ2-5, with 9 bases identical to TRBD2. There are 15 residues in the CDR3. Germline CDR1 reads SGHTA; CDR2 reads FQGNSA. With V trimmed by 5 bases and J by 5 bases, 9 bases remained unmatched. The CDR3 sequence: CASSPSGVGGETQYF. CDR3 coding DNA: TGTGCCAGCAGCCCTAGCGGGGTGGGGGGGGAGACCCAGTACTTC.

This clonotype was counted ten times or more. This chain links TRBV29-1 with TRBJ2-5; no definite D call. Per the germline V gene, CDR1 is SQVTM and CDR2 is ANQGSEA. The CDR3 is made up of 11 amino acids. Trimming shortened V by 2 bases and J by 5 bases, and 6 bases separated the two germline ends. CDR3 nucleotides: TGCAGCGTTGAAACTGGGGAGACCCAGTACTTC. Amino acids: CSVETGETQYF. The variable domain in full, completed from reference TRBV29-1 and TRBJ2-5, reads SAVISQKPSRDICQRGTSLTIQCQVDSQVTMMFWYRQQPGQSLTLIATANQGSEATYESGFVIDKFPISRPNLTFSTLTVSNMSPEDSSIYLCSVETGETQYFGPGTRLLVL.

The gene calls are TRBV6-6 and TRBJ1-5; D not resolved. The CDR3 length is 15 residues. Trimming took 1 base from V and 0 from J, leaving 7 bases between them. The germline V gene encodes CDR1 MNHNY and CDR2 SVGAGI (reference sequence). Here the CDR3 DNA reads TGTGCCAGCAGTTACTTCCAGGATAGCAATCAGCCCCAGCATTTT. This codes for CASSYFQDSNQPQHF.

The table lists this clonotype with a count of one. J is TRBJ1-3 and V is TRBV5-6, with no clear D. V shed 4 bases and J shed 7 bases, with 12 bases lying between them. The CDR3 totals 13 residues. Germline V CDR1 and CDR2: SGHDT, YYEEEE. The CDR3 is CASSRISANTIYF. CDR3 coding DNA: TGTGCCAGCAGCCGTATCTCCGCGAACACCATATATTTT.